Each of the 32 T cell receptor beta chains below was sequenced from the same sample in a study of identical twins (dated by TCRdb to 2016 to 2018). Library construction relied on 5' RACE. Reads for this sample came from an Illumina HiSeq 2000. The public sequencing data were trimmed at Q25 with fastp and processed into clonotypes with MiXCR by TCRdb, which kept only in-frame beta chains. Rows merge per CDR3 protein into single entries with the most common DNA and genes. This sample holds more than 600,000 distinct CDR3 sequences; around a sixth were observed only once. Under 15% of the sample rests with the top ten. This sample also belongs to another study, concerning T cells expressing NK-cell markers.

The sequencing input was PBMCs. Source of these receptors: a woman younger than 35 in good health.

There are a few counts of this clonotype. The chain combines TRBV7-9 with TRBJ2-2; unclear D gene. CDR1 and CDR2 from the germline V gene are SEHNR and FQNEAQ (reference sequence). The ends were cut back, 1 base at V and 1 base at J, with 4 bases in the middle. The CDR3 totals 14 residues. CDR3 bases: TGTGCCAGCAGCTTAGTGGTGAACACCGGGGAGCTGTTTTTT. Amino acid sequence: CASSLVVNTGELFF.

There are a few counts of this clonotype. The chain combines TRBV10-3 with TRBJ2-2; D not certain. Trimming removed 3 bases from V and 0 bases from J, with 8 bases in between. Germline CDR1 ENHRY, CDR2 SYGVKD. The CDR3 contains 15 residues. The CDR3 coding sequence is TGTGCCATCAGTGACGAACTTTCGAACACCGGGGAGCTGTTTTTT. Its translation is CAISDELSNTGELFF.

The J gene is TRBJ2-2, the V gene TRBV20-1, with D perhaps TRBD2 (5 bases). The V end lost 2 bases, the J end lost 4 bases, and 14 bases lay between the germline ends. Germline CDR1 reads DFQATT; CDR2 reads SNEGSKA (reference sequence). The CDR3 length is 15 residues. The CDR3 region has the DNA TGCAGTGCTAGAAAATTTAGCGCGGTCACCGGGGAGCTGTTTTTT. This sequence encodes CSARKFSAVTGELFF.

This clonotype turned up a few times. The V gene is TRBV5-1, the J gene TRBJ2-7; 7 bases fit TRBD2. V lost 0 bases to trimming and J lost 3 bases; unmatched junction nucleotides: 6. Germline V CDR1 and CDR2: SGHRS, YFSETQ. The CDR3 runs 15 residues. In DNA form, the CDR3 reads TGCGCCAGCAGCTTGGCATCTAGCGGATTCTACGAGCAGTACTTC. Translation gives CASSLASSGFYEQYF. The entire variable domain, with the rest obtained from reference TRBV5-1 and TRBJ2-7, is as follows: KAGVTQTPRYLIKTRGQQVTLSCSPISGHRSVSWYQQTPGQGLQFLFEYFSETQRNKGNFPGRFSGRQFSNSRSEMNVSTLELGDSALYLCASSLASSGFYEQYFGPGTRLTVT.

The table lists this clonotype with a count of one. The chain couples TRBV5-1 to TRBJ2-3, with D hard to call. The germline V gene has CDR1 SGHRS and CDR2 YFSETQ. V was shortened by 8 bases and J by 3 bases, with 22 bases between the two germline ends. This CDR3 has 16 amino acids. CDR3 in DNA: TGCGCCAGTATGAGGCTAGATAATTGGGAAACAGATACGCAGTATTTT. Its translation is CASMRLDNWETDTQYF.

The chain links TRBV10-3 to TRBJ2-1; 7 nucleotides line up with TRBD2. The CDR3 spans 16 residues. CDR1 and CDR2 (germline): ENHRY, SYGVKD. Losses at the gene ends were 6 bases for V and 3 bases for J; bases not matched to a gene: 11. The CDR3 DNA sequence: TGTGCCATCAGAAAAGGCGGGGGAATAGTCTACAATGAGCAGTTCTTC. As protein: CAIRKGGGIVYNEQFF.

The chain is built from TRBV11-2 and TRBJ2-7; TRBD1 matches at 10 bases. CDR1 SGHAT and CDR2 FQNNGV come from the germline V gene. V shed 6 bases, J shed 3 bases, and the junction held 8 bases outside the gene matches. This CDR3 is 15 amino acids long. The CDR3 spells CASRNSGQGIYEQYF. Here the CDR3 DNA reads TGTGCCAGCAGAAACTCGGGACAGGGGATCTACGAGCAGTACTTC.

The gene calls are TRBV12-3 or TRBV12-4 and TRBJ2-1; perhaps D is TRBD1 or TRBD2 (5 bases each). The V end lost 2 bases, the J end lost 15 bases, and 17 bases lay between the germline ends. This CDR3 spans 13 amino acids. As DNA, the CDR3 is TGTGCCAGCAGTTTAAAAGGTGGGGACCAACGGTTCTTC. This sequence encodes CASSLKGGDQRFF.

This clonotype occurred a few times. The J gene is TRBJ1-4, the V gene TRBV12-3 or TRBV12-4, with TRBD1 as a possible D gene (6 bases). Trimming stripped 10 bases from V and 6 bases from J, with 15 bases between. The CDR3 runs to 13 residues. CDR3: CATRDKRDEKLFF. CDR3 nucleotide sequence: TGTGCCACCCGGGACAAAAGAGATGAAAAACTGTTTTTT.

This clonotype was counted between two and nine times. The V and J genes are TRBV6-2 or TRBV6-3 and TRBJ2-7, with TRBD2 matching over 7 bases. CDR1 is MNHEY, CDR2 SVGEGT, per germline. V was pared by 2 bases and J by 1 base, with 11 bases of the junction left unmatched. The CDR3 sequence is 17 residues long. The CDR3 is CASSYRSMSGASYEQYF. CDR3 nucleotides: TGTGCCAGCAGTTACCGGTCGATGAGCGGGGCTTCCTACGAGCAGTACTTC.

CDR3 DNA sequence: TGTGCCAGCAGCTTATCGAGGGGCACAGATACGCAGTATTTT. This translates into CASSLSRGTDTQYF. This chain joins TRBV7-6 and TRBJ2-3; maybe TRBD2 (5 bases). CDR1 SGHVS and CDR2 FNYEAQ come from the germline V gene. The CDR3 sequence is 14 residues long. Trimming took 2 bases from V and 1 from J, leaving 7 bases between them.

Only a few counts were recorded for this clonotype. The chain combines TRBV29-1 with TRBJ2-1, with D unresolved. Between the trimmed V and J ends, which lost 7 bases and 5 bases, there was a span of 21 bases. The CDR3 extends over 15 amino acids. In germline, CDR1 is SQVTM, CDR2 ANQGSEA. CDR3: CSGSRRASVDNEQFF. CDR3 nucleotide sequence: TGCAGCGGGTCCCGACGGGCCAGCGTTGACAATGAGCAGTTCTTC.

The chain joins TRBV5-6 to TRBJ1-1; D is possibly TRBD1 (6 bases). V was trimmed by 2 bases and J by 7 bases, leaving 15 bases between them. The CDR3 loop spans 14 amino acids. Germline-derived CDR1 and CDR2 are SGHDT and YYEEEE. The CDR3 spells CASSLWGAGGEAFF. In DNA form, the CDR3 reads TGTGCCAGCAGCTTATGGGGGGCGGGTGGTGAAGCTTTCTTT.

The rearrangement joins TRBV7-3 to TRBJ1-1; D is unresolved. The CDR3 has 14 residues. Germline assignment: CDR1 SGHTA and CDR2 FQGTGA. V lost 9 bases and J 0 bases, leaving 14 bases between the germline ends. The CDR3 region is CASSPGGMNTEAFF. In nucleotides, the CDR3 is TGTGCCAGTAGTCCCGGCGGGATGAACACTGAAGCTTTCTTT.

There are a few counts of this clonotype. Here the CDR3 reads CASSFLSSHEQYF. The CDR3 DNA reads as TGCGCCAGCAGCTTTTTGTCCAGCCACGAGCAGTACTTC. The chain uses TRBV5-1 and TRBJ2-7; D not certain. Germline V gene data show CDR1 as SGHRS and CDR2 as YFSETQ. Trimming left V 2 bases short and J 5 bases short, with 11 bases between. This CDR3 has 13 amino acids.

The CDR3 nucleotides are TGCAGTGCTAGCGTACGGGCGGATGAGCAGTTCTTC. Amino acid sequence: CSASVRADEQFF. The rearrangement joins TRBV20-1 to TRBJ2-1; no reliable D call. This CDR3 has 12 residues. From germline, CDR1 is DFQATT and CDR2 SNEGSKA (reference sequence). Trimming removed 3 bases from V and 8 bases from J, with 11 bases in between.

This clonotype was counted between two and nine times. The chain carries TRBV4-2 and TRBJ2-1, with D possibly matching TRBD2 (5 bases). The CDR3 covers 15 residues. Germline assignment: CDR1 LGHNA and CDR2 YNFKEQ. With 1 base removed from V and 0 bases from J, the gap between germline ends came to 7 bases. The CDR3 sequence: CASSQAEASYNEQFF. The DNA of the CDR3 is TGTGCCAGCAGCCAAGCGGAGGCCTCCTACAATGAGCAGTTCTTC.

The chain combines TRBV12-3 or TRBV12-4 with TRBJ2-5; 7 nucleotides line up with TRBD2. The CDR3 contains 13 residues. Germline trimming cut 9 bases from V and 5 bases from J; bases unmatched to any gene: 9. CDR3 sequence (DNA): TGTGCCAGTACCCAGAGCGGGATTGAGACCCAGTACTTC. This encodes CASTQSGIETQYF.

This clonotype has a handful of counts. J is TRBJ2-5 and V is TRBV12-3 or TRBV12-4; 10 bases match TRBD2. The CDR3 has 13 residues. With 6 bases clipped from V and 5 bases from J, the junction kept 3 bases outside the gene matches. CDR3 loop: CASSISGRETQYF. The CDR3, as DNA: TGTGCCAGCAGCATTAGCGGGAGGGAGACCCAGTACTTC.

About this clonotype: This clone may be a read error of a much larger clone one base away. The genes are TRBV5-6 and TRBJ2-1; TRBD1 matches 10 bases. The V gene end was trimmed by 3 bases and the J gene end by 2 bases; junction bases not matched to a gene: 2. This CDR3 has 15 amino acids. CDR1 is SGHDT, CDR2 YYEEEE, per germline. CDR3 region: CASSSDRGAYNEQFF. CDR3 bases: TGTGCCAGCAGCTCGGACAGGGGGGCCTACAATGAGCAGTTCTTC.

The chain joins TRBV20-1 to TRBJ2-1, with D possibly TRBD1 on 5 matching bases. CDR1 is DFQATT and CDR2 is SNEGSKA in the germline V gene (reference sequence). The CDR3 loop spans 18 amino acids. The ends were cut back, 4 bases at V and 8 bases at J, with 30 bases in the middle. The CDR3 sequence: CSATLKATLGEGRHEQFF. In DNA form, the CDR3 reads TGCAGTGCTACGTTAAAAGCTACTCTAGGGGAAGGTAGACATGAGCAGTTCTTC.

The chain carries TRBV6-2 or TRBV6-3 and TRBJ2-2, with 8 positions matching TRBD2. V shed 5 bases, J shed 2 bases, and the junction held 10 bases outside the gene matches. This CDR3 spans 17 amino acids. CDR1 and CDR2 from the germline V gene are MNHEY and SVGEGT. CDR3 amino acids: CASSIPGGGSNTGELFF. Written as DNA, the CDR3 is TGTGCCAGCAGTATCCCCGGCGGGGGGAGCAACACCGGGGAGCTGTTTTTT.

The genes are TRBV27 and TRBJ1-1, with D uncertain. The germline CDR1 and CDR2 sequences are MNHEY and SMNVEV (reference sequence). The CDR3 is made up of 15 amino acids. V lost 3 bases to trimming and J lost 0 bases, with 11 bases between them. CDR3 loop: CASSFLRVMNTEAFF. The DNA for the CDR3 is TGTGCCAGCAGTTTTCTGAGAGTCATGAACACTGAAGCTTTCTTT.

This chain joins TRBV6-2 or TRBV6-3 and TRBJ2-1; a possible D gene is TRBD2 (6 bases). The CDR3 covers 13 residues. The germline gives CDR1 MNHEY, CDR2 SVGEGT. Trimming took 6 bases from V and 5 from J, leaving 11 bases between them. In nucleotides, the CDR3 is TGTGCCAGCAGACTTAGCGGTAACAATGAGCAGTTCTTC. It translates to CASRLSGNNEQFF.

The rearrangement uses TRBV10-1 and TRBJ2-3, with TRBD2 matching over 9 bases. With V trimmed by 5 bases and J by 5 bases, 5 bases remained unmatched. The CDR3 extends over 14 amino acids. The germline CDR1 and CDR2 sequences are WNHNN and SYGVQD (reference sequence). Here the CDR3 reads CASSFSGSKDTQYF. The CDR3 DNA sequence: TGCGCCAGCAGTTTTAGCGGGAGTAAAGATACGCAGTATTTT.

This clonotype occurred many times. This chain connects TRBV12-3 or TRBV12-4 to TRBJ2-1; D gene ambiguous. Trimming removed 3 bases from V and 3 bases from J, with 21 bases in between. The CDR3 has 18 amino acids. The CDR3 is CASSFGSGVPWDYNEQFF. Here the CDR3 DNA reads TGTGCCAGCAGTTTCGGTAGTGGGGTACCTTGGGACTACAATGAGCAGTTCTTC.

The V call is TRBV7-8, the J call TRBJ2-1; TRBD2 agrees at 8 bases. The V gene end was trimmed by 3 bases and the J gene end by 8 bases; junction bases not matched to a gene: 6. The CDR3 has 14 amino acids. CDR1 and CDR2 from the germline V gene are SGHVS and FQNEAQ. The CDR3 reads CASSFRTSQDEQFF. CDR3 bases: TGTGCCAGCAGCTTCCGGACTAGCCAAGATGAGCAGTTCTTC.

The chain carries TRBV6-1 and TRBJ2-5, with TRBD2 identical over 8 bases. Germline CDR1 is MNHNS and CDR2 is SASEGT. The CDR3 has 15 amino acids. The J segment lost 1 base and the V segment lost 6 bases, leaving 7 bases of the junction unmatched. CDR3 in amino acids: CASRVTGGPQETQYF. The CDR3 DNA reads as TGTGCCAGCAGGGTAACGGGGGGGCCCCAAGAGACCCAGTACTTC.

The genes are TRBV2 and TRBJ2-7; D is unclear. CDR3 length: 11 amino acids. The V end lost 10 bases, the J end lost 6 bases, and 13 bases lay between the germline ends. Germline V gives CDR1 SNHLY, CDR2 FYNNEI. The CDR3 protein is CATKALSEQYF. The CDR3 DNA follows: TGTGCCACAAAAGCCCTATCCGAGCAGTACTTC. Drawing the rest from reference TRBV2 and TRBJ2-7, the complete variable domain is EPEVTQTPSHQVTQMGQEVILRCVPISNHLYFYWYRQILGQKVEFLVSFYNNEISEKSEIFDDQFSVERPDGSNFTLKIRSTKLEDSAMYFCATKALSEQYFGPGTRLTVT.

V and J are TRBV3-1 and TRBJ1-1; D gene ambiguous. The CDR3 sequence is 15 residues long. The V end was cut by 0 bases, the J end by 4 bases, with 12 bases between. Germline-derived CDR1 and CDR2 are LGHDT and YNNKEL (reference sequence). The CDR3 is CASSQDLHCSTEAFF. The CDR3 DNA reads as TGTGCCAGCAGCCAAGATCTCCACTGTTCCACTGAAGCTTTCTTT.

V gene TRBV20-1 combines with J gene TRBJ2-1; 8 bases are shared with TRBD2. CDR1 and CDR2 from the germline V gene are DFQATT and SNEGSKA (reference sequence). Trimming removed 4 bases from V and 7 bases from J; junction bases left unmatched: 12. This CDR3 spans 15 amino acids. The CDR3 sequence is CSATRDGRAGNEQFF. The CDR3 DNA reads as TGCAGTGCTACCAGGGACGGGAGGGCCGGGAATGAGCAGTTCTTC.

V usage is TRBV27 and J usage is TRBJ2-2; tentative D call: TRBD2 (5 bases). Trimming took 1 base from V and 6 from J, leaving 9 bases between them. Germline CDR1 and CDR2: MNHEY and SMNVEV (reference sequence). CDR3 length: 14 residues. CDR3 coding DNA: TGTGCCAGCAGTTTATGGGCTAGCCCCGGGGAGCTGTTTTTT. Protein product: CASSLWASPGELFF.